Given below is one T cell receptor beta chain in context. The antigen remains unidentified. Template switching added a universal primer site, and cDNA bore unique molecular identifiers. One entry per CDR3 protein results from TCRdb running MiXCR on the 5' RACE reads. The sample shows more than 650,000 distinct CDR3 sequences, 6.1% of them seen only once. Germline values: CDR1 KGHSH, CDR2 LQKENI. The CDR3 has 16 amino acids. Trimming took 5 bases from V and 8 from J; bases not matched to a gene: 9. This record belongs to a study of identical twins. Overall study results and limits: The study found that models underestimated out-of-frame TCR alpha sharing in monozygotic twins. Fewer insertions marked abundant cord blood beta clonotypes; young adult naive trended weakly, memory not at all. Zero-insertion analyses could be partly confounded by invariant MAIT and iNKT cells.

What was sequenced was naive T cells sorted from blood. J is TRBJ2-3 and V is TRBV18, with 14 bases identical to TRBD2. The receptor was isolated from a man aged 18-30 years in good health. CDR3 residues: CASSTPSGTSGGTQYF. CDR3 bases: TGTGCCAGCTCAACCCCGTCCGGGACTAGCGGGGGTACGCAGTATTTT.